Following are 5 T cell receptor beta chains from one sample sequenced in a study of T cells in Graves' hyperthyroidism and ophthalmopathy. Amplified regions were TCR beta CDR3 sequences from RNA transcripts. TCR CDR3 underwent first-round RT-PCR with the HTBI primer set. One entry per CDR3 protein, called by TCRdb with MiXCR from the multiplex PCR reads. Of 450,000 to 700,000 distinct CDR3 sequences listed, 40% to 55% were seen once; the top ten hold under 20%. Material for sequencing was peripheral blood or thyroid tissue (not recorded which). The source of these receptors is an adult woman with Graves' disease, either hyperthyroidism or ophthalmopathy (not recorded which).

Ten or more counts support this clonotype. The chain uses TRBV2 and TRBJ2-5; D unclear. V was trimmed by 7 bases and J by 1 base, leaving 7 bases between them. The CDR3 is 12 residues long. The germline V gene encodes CDR1 SNHLY and CDR2 FYNNEI. This chain's CDR3 is CASKGAQETQYF. The CDR3 DNA follows: TGTGCCAGCAAAGGAGCCCAAGAGACCCAGTACTTC. Combining the CDR3 with reference TRBV2 and TRBJ2-5 gives the whole variable domain EPEVTQTPSHQVTQMGQEVILRCVPISNHLYFYWYRQILGQKVEFLVSFYNNEISEKSEIFDDQFSVERPDGSNFTLKIRSTKLEDSAMYFCASKGAQETQYFGPGTRLLVL.

This clonotype was counted at least ten times. The V call is TRBV12-3 or TRBV12-4, the J call TRBJ2-5, with unresolved D. The CDR3 totals 12 residues. Trimming took off 3 bases at V and 5 bases at J, with 7 bases between the two ends. CDR3 amino acids: CASSFSRETQYF. The DNA of the CDR3 is TGTGCCAGCAGTTTTAGTCGTGAGACCCAGTACTTC.

This rearrangement joins TRBV14 to TRBJ2-5, with 14 nucleotides matching TRBD2. V lost 5 bases, J lost 5 bases, and 7 bases stayed unmatched. Germline V gene data show CDR1 as SGHDN and CDR2 as FVKESK. The CDR3 contains 16 residues. The DNA for the CDR3 is TGTGCCAGCAGCGTTGGGACTAGCGGGAGCGTGGAGACCCAGTACTTC. Its translation is CASSVGTSGSVETQYF.

In its sample, this clonotype was seen many times. The rearrangement links TRBV4-1 to TRBJ2-7, with D perhaps assigned TRBD1 or TRBD2 (5 bases each). CDR1 and CDR2 from the germline V gene are MGHRA and YSYEKL. Trimming took 4 bases from V and 4 from J, leaving 17 bases between them. The CDR3 is made up of 15 amino acids. For the CDR3, the DNA is TGCGCCAGCAGCCTAACGCCCGGGACCTCTTACGAGCAGTACTTC. It is translated as CASSLTPGTSYEQYF.

There are many counts of this clonotype. The chain is built from TRBV12-3 or TRBV12-4 and TRBJ2-7; maybe TRBD1 (5 bases). The V gene lost 8 bases and the J gene lost 6 bases, with 20 bases spanning the gap. The CDR3 totals 14 residues. The CDR3 nucleotides read TGTGCCAGCTCTCCAACCGACAGACAAAGCGAGCAGTACTTC. Translated, it gives CASSPTDRQSEQYF.